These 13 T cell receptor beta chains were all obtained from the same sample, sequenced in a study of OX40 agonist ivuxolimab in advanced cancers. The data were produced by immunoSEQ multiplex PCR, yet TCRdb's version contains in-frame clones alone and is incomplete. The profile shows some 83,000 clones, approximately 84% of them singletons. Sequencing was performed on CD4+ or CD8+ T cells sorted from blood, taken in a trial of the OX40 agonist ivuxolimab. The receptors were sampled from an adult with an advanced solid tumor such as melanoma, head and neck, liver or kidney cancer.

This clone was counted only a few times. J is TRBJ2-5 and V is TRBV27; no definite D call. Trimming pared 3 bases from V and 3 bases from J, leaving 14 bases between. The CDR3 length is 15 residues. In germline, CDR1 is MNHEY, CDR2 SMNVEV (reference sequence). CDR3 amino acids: CASSFYSSREETQYF. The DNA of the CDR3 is TGTGCCAGCAGTTTCTATAGTAGCCGGGAAGAGACCCAGTACTTC.

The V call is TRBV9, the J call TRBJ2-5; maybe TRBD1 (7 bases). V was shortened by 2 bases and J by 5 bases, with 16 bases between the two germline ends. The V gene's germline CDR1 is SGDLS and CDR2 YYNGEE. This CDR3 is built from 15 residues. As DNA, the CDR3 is TGTGCCAGCAGCGTGCGGGACAGTGGGAGGGAGACCCAGTACTTC. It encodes CASSVRDSGRETQYF.

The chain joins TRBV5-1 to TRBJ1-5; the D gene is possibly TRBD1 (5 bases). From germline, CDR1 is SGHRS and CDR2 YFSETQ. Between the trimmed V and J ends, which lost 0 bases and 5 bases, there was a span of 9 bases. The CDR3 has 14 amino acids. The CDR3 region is CASSLGGEDQPQHF. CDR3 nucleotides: TGCGCCAGCAGCTTGGGAGGGGAAGATCAGCCCCAGCATTTT.

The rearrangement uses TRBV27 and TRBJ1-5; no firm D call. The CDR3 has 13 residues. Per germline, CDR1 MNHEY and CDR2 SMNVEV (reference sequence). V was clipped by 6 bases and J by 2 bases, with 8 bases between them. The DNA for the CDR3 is TGTGCCAGCAGGCCCGGGGGCAATCAGCCCCAGCATTTT. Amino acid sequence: CASRPGGNQPQHF.

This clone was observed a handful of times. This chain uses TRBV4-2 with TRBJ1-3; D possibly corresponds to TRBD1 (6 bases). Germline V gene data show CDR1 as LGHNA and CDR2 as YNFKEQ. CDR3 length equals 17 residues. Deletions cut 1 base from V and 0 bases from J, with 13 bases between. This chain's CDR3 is CASSQVFGGYSGNTIYF. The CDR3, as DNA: TGTGCCAGCAGCCAAGTCTTTGGGGGCTACTCTGGAAACACCATATATTTT.

The DNA of the CDR3 is TGTGCCATCAGTGGGACTAGCGGGAGCTCCTACAATGAGCAGTTCTTC. Amino acid sequence: CAISGTSGSSYNEQFF. The chain uses TRBV10-3 and TRBJ2-1, with 13 bases aligning to TRBD2. V shed 4 bases, J shed 0 bases, and the junction held 0 bases outside the gene matches. This CDR3 has 16 residues. Germline values: CDR1 ENHRY, CDR2 SYGVKD.

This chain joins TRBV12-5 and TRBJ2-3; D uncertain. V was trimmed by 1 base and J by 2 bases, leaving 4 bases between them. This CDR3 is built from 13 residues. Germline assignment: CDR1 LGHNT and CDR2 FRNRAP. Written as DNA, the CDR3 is TGTGCTAGTGGTTTGGGTAACACAGATACGCAGTATTTT. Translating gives CASGLGNTDTQYF.

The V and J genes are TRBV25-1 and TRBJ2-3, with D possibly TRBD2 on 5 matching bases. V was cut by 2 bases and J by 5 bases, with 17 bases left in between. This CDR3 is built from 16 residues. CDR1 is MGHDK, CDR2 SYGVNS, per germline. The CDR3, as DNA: TGTGCCAGCAGTGAAGTTCGGGATGGGAGAAGAGATACGCAGTATTTT. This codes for CASSEVRDGRRDTQYF.

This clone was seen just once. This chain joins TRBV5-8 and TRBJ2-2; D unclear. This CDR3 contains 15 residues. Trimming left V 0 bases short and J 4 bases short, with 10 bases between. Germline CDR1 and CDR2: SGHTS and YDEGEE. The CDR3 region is CASSLGLGSTGELFF. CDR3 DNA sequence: TGTGCCAGCAGCTTGGGTCTCGGATCCACCGGGGAGCTGTTTTTT.

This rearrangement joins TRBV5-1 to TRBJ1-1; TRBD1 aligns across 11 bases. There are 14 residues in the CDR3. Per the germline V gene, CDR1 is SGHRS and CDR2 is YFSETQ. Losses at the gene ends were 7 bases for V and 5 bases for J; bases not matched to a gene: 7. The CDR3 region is CASGTGTGGTEAFF. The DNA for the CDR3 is TGCGCCAGCGGAACCGGGACAGGGGGAACTGAAGCTTTCTTT.

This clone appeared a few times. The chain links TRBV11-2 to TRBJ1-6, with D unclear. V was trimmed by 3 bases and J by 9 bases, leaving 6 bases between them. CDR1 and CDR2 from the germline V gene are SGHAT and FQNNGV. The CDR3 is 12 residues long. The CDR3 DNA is TGTGCCAGCAGCTTTTCCGGTTCACCCCTCCACTTT. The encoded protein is CASSFSGSPLHF.

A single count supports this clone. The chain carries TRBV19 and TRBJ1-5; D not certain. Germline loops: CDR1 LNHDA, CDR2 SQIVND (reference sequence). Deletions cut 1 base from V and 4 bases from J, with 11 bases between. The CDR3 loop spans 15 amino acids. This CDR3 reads CASSIATARNQPQHF. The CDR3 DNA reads TGTGCCAGTAGTATAGCTACAGCTAGAAATCAGCCCCAGCATTTT.

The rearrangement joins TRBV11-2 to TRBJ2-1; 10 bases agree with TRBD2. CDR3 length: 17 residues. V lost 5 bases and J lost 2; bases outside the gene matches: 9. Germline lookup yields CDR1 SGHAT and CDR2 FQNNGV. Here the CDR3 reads CASSPQTSGYTYNEQFF. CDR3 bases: TGTGCCAGCAGCCCCCAGACTAGCGGGTATACCTACAATGAGCAGTTCTTC.